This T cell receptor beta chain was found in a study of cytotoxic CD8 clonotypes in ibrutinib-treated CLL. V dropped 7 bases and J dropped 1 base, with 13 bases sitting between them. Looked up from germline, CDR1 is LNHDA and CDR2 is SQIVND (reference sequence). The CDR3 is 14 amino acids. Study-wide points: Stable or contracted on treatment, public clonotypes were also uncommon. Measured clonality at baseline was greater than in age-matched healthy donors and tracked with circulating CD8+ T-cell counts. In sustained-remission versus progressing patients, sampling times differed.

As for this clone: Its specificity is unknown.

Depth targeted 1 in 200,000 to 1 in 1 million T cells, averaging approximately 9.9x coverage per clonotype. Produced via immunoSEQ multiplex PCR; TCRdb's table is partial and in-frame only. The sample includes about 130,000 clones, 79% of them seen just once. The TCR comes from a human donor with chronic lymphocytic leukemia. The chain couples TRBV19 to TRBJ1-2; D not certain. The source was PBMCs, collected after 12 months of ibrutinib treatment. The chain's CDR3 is CASTDQPINYGYTF. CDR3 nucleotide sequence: TGTGCCAGTACCGACCAACCAATTAACTATGGCTACACCTTC.